The 13 T cell receptor beta chains in this list originate from one sample, sequenced in a study of graft-versus-host responses after intestinal transplantation. Repertoires were generated with immunoSEQ multiplex PCR, while TCRdb's copy carries only in-frame clones and drops some. The table has roughly 40,000 clones, 75% to 95% seen once. The source was PBMCs, collected approximately 320 days after intestinal transplant. Source of these receptors: a human patient who received an intestinal transplant, so some T cells may come from the graft donor.

V is TRBV6-5 and J is TRBJ1-3, with D possibly TRBD1 on 6 matching bases. Germline CDR1 and CDR2: MNHEY and SVGAGI. This CDR3 is 16 amino acids long. The V end was cut by 0 bases, the J end by 2 bases, with 11 bases between. CDR3 sequence reads: CASSYSQGVTGNTIYF. The CDR3 DNA sequence: TGTGCCAGCAGTTACTCACAGGGAGTCACTGGAAACACCATATATTTT.

Only one count was recorded for this clone. This chain uses TRBV19 with TRBJ2-5; 8 bases agree with TRBD2. Germline V gene data show CDR1 as LNHDA and CDR2 as SQIVND (reference sequence). This CDR3 has 13 amino acids. The V and J ends lost 6 bases and 5 bases, in that order; junction bases with no gene match: 5. This CDR3 reads CASRRAGVETQYF. The CDR3 coding sequence is TGTGCCAGTAGGAGAGCGGGAGTGGAGACCCAGTACTTC.

The rearrangement uses TRBV6-6 and TRBJ1-2, with a tentative D call TRBD1 (5 bases). There are 14 residues in the CDR3. V lost 7 bases, J lost 3 bases, and 15 bases lay in between. Looked up from germline, CDR1 is MNHNY and CDR2 is SVGAGI (reference sequence). Here the CDR3 DNA reads TGTGCCAGCAAAGGTCTCGGGGCTTACTATGGCTACACCTTC. It translates to CASKGLGAYYGYTF.

The chain combines TRBV10-1 with TRBJ2-1; TRBD2 agrees at 8 bases. Germline CDR1 reads WNHNN; CDR2 reads SYGVQD (reference sequence). Trimming cost V 0 bases and J 4 bases; bases outside gene matches: 5. The CDR3 is 16 residues long. CDR3 DNA: TGCGCCAGCAGTGAGTCCCAACTAGCGGTTTACAATGAGCAGTTCTTC. Translating gives CASSESQLAVYNEQFF.

The chain links TRBV4-1 to TRBJ2-7; TRBD1 matches 8 bases. CDR3 length equals 16 residues. Germline CDR1 MGHRA, CDR2 YSYEKL. V lost 4 bases to trimming and J lost 1 base; unmatched junction nucleotides: 9. CDR3 loop: CASSPSGTGHSYEQYF. In DNA, the CDR3 is TGCGCCAGCAGCCCCTCCGGGACAGGCCATTCCTACGAGCAGTACTTC.

V gene TRBV15 combines with J gene TRBJ2-3; weak D call: TRBD2 (6 bases). Trimming shortened V by 5 bases and J by 4 bases, and 13 bases separated the two germline ends. CDR1 LNHNV and CDR2 YYDKDF come from the germline V gene (reference sequence). The CDR3 is made up of 14 amino acids. The CDR3 DNA reads TGTGCCACCAGCGGGGGGAGTAAGGCAGATACGCAGTATTTT. Its translation: CATSGGSKADTQYF.

The chain has TRBV6-1 and TRBJ2-1; D remains unclear. Germline CDR1 is MNHNS and CDR2 is SASEGT. The germline V and J ends were trimmed by 8 bases and 9 bases, with 11 bases remaining between them. CDR3 size: 11 residues. CDR3 in amino acids: CASSLDGEQFF. CDR3 coding DNA: TGTGCCAGCTCCCTTGACGGTGAGCAGTTCTTC.

The J gene is TRBJ2-5, the V gene TRBV7-9, with 8 bases lining up with TRBD1. The CDR3 consists of 15 residues. V was clipped by 0 bases and J by 3 bases; unmatched bases: 3. Germline V gives CDR1 SEHNR, CDR2 FQNEAQ (reference sequence). The CDR3 spells CASSLAYRGKETQYF. CDR3 bases: TGTGCCAGCAGCTTAGCGTACAGGGGGAAAGAGACCCAGTACTTC.

The rearrangement joins TRBV18 to TRBJ1-1; tentatively, D is TRBD1 (5 bases). The germline gives CDR1 KGHSH, CDR2 LQKENI. Trimming took 2 bases from V and 1 from J, leaving 11 bases between them. The CDR3 runs 15 residues. Written as DNA, the CDR3 is TGTGCCAGCTCACCAAGTGCAGGGTGGAACACTGAAGCTTTCTTT. This encodes CASSPSAGWNTEAFF.

In its sample, this clone was seen once. This chain links TRBV30 with TRBJ1-5, with no clear D. Looked up from germline, CDR1 is GTSNPN and CDR2 is SVGIG (reference sequence). The V and J ends lost 0 bases and 1 base respectively, with 4 bases between them. The CDR3 loop spans 13 amino acids. The DNA of the CDR3 is TGTGCCTGGAGTGTACGGAGCAATCAGCCCCAGCATTTT. Translated: CAWSVRSNQPQHF.

The rearrangement joins TRBV4-1 to TRBJ2-7; TRBD2 agrees at 7 bases. Germline V gene sequence: CDR1 MGHRA, CDR2 YSYEKL. Trimming took 0 bases from V and 3 from J; bases not matched to a gene: 5. This CDR3 region has 15 residues. CDR3 in amino acids: CASSQDLSSGYEQYF. CDR3 coding DNA: TGCGCCAGCAGCCAAGATTTGTCTAGCGGCTACGAGCAGTACTTC.

V usage is TRBV4-1 and J usage is TRBJ1-1; no firm D call. The CDR3 has 13 residues. Trimming took 1 base from V and 1 from J, leaving 4 bases between them. Germline values: CDR1 MGHRA, CDR2 YSYEKL. In nucleotides, the CDR3 is TGCGCCAGCAGCCAAGGGAAGAACACTGAAGCTTTCTTT. Translating gives CASSQGKNTEAFF.

This rearrangement joins TRBV15 to TRBJ2-1; D gene uncertain. The germline V gene encodes CDR1 LNHNV and CDR2 YYDKDF (reference sequence). The CDR3 loop spans 16 amino acids. The V end lost 1 base, the J end lost 0 bases, and 10 bases lay between the germline ends. CDR3 amino acids: CATSRGSESSYNEQFF. CDR3 DNA sequence: TGTGCCACCAGCAGAGGGTCGGAGAGCTCCTACAATGAGCAGTTCTTC.